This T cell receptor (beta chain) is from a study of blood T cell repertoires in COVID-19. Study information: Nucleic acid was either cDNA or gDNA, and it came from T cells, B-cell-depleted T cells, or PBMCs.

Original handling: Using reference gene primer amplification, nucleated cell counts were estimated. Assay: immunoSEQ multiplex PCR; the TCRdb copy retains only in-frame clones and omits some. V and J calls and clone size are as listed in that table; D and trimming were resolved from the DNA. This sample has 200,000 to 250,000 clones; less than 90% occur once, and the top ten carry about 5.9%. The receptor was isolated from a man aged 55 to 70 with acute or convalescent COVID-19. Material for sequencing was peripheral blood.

The CDR3 DNA is TGTGCCAGCAACCCACAGGGGAGAACTGAAGCTTTCTTT. This encodes CASNPQGRTEAFF. The rearrangement joins TRBV12-3 or TRBV12-4 to TRBJ1-1; TRBD1 matches 7 bases. Trimming took 7 bases from V and 5 from J; bases not matched to a gene: 7. This CDR3 spans 13 amino acids.